The next 9 T cell receptor beta chains were all read from a single sample in a study of T cell repertoires in cytomegalovirus infection. One entry per CDR3 protein results from TCRdb running MiXCR on the reads. This table holds 510,000 or so distinct CDR3 sequences, roughly 29% found once. Input material: PBMCs. All receptors come from a human donor in good health (CMV status not recorded). Some clones in this sample may be carry-over from other donors' samples.

This clonotype was observed many times. The chain has TRBV7-2 and TRBJ2-3, with 7 nucleotides matching TRBD1. J lost 0 bases, V lost 1 base, and 4 bases had no gene match. CDR3 size: 16 residues. Looked up from germline, CDR1 is SGHTA and CDR2 is FQGNSA. CDR3 nucleotides: TGTGCCAGCAGCTTAGGGGACAGTTCTAGCACAGATACGCAGTATTTT. Protein: CASSLGDSSSTDTQYF.

This clonotype showed up just a few times. CDR3 loop: CASSLRGSGKINTQYF. For the CDR3, the DNA is TGTGCCAGCAGCTTACGTGGAAGCGGGAAGATAAATACGCAGTATTTT. This rearrangement joins TRBV7-9 to TRBJ2-3; 7 nucleotides match TRBD2. Trimming at V came to 2 bases and at J to 7 bases, leaving 12 bases not matched to a gene. Germline V gives CDR1 SEHNR, CDR2 FQNEAQ (reference sequence). The CDR3 runs to 16 residues.

Turning to this clonotype: A much bigger clone sits one base away, suggesting this may be a read error. The chain joins TRBV7-2 to TRBJ1-5; 10 bases line up with TRBD1. Germline CDR1 is SGHTA and CDR2 is FQGNSA. This CDR3 has 15 residues. Trimming took 5 bases from V and 7 from J; bases not matched to a gene: 8. CDR3 residues: CASSPTGGAVQPQHF. The DNA of the CDR3 is TGTGCCAGCAGCCCGACAGGGGGCGCGGTCCAGCCCCAGCATTTT.

This clonotype was counted at least ten times. The chain combines TRBV12-3 or TRBV12-4 with TRBJ1-4; 7 positions agree with TRBD1. This CDR3 has 14 amino acids. Trimming removed 4 bases from V and 7 bases from J; junction bases left unmatched: 6. The CDR3 nucleotides read TGTGCCAGCAGTTACAGGGGAGGCGGTGAAAAACTGTTTTTT. Its translation is CASSYRGGGEKLFF.

This clonotype appeared a few times. The chain employs TRBV27 and TRBJ1-2; 8 bases map to TRBD1. The CDR3 is made up of 14 amino acids. Germline CDR1 is MNHEY and CDR2 is SMNVEV (reference sequence). The V gene end was trimmed by 2 bases and the J gene end by 8 bases; junction bases not matched to a gene: 7. In DNA, the CDR3 is TGTGCCAGCAGTTTAACCCGGACAGGGCGAGGCTACACCTTC. It translates to CASSLTRTGRGYTF.

The CDR3 region is CSARGAWREETQYF. DNA for the CDR3: TGCAGTGCTAGAGGGGCCTGGCGGGAAGAGACCCAGTACTTC. The V call is TRBV20-1, the J call TRBJ2-5; D perhaps matches TRBD2 (5 bases). Germline V gene data show CDR1 as DFQATT and CDR2 as SNEGSKA (reference sequence). Trimming stripped 1 base from V and 3 bases from J, with 12 bases between. The CDR3 is 14 amino acids.

The rearrangement uses TRBV19 and TRBJ2-1, with 8 bases matching TRBD2. Unmatched junction bases numbered 9, after V lost 4 bases and J lost 4 bases. CDR3 length: 16 residues. CDR1 is LNHDA, CDR2 SQIVND, per germline (reference sequence). This CDR3 is CASSTRREGFYNEQFF. CDR3 bases: TGTGCCAGTAGTACAAGACGGGAGGGCTTTTACAATGAGCAGTTCTTC.

A few counts support this clonotype. V and J are TRBV7-9 and TRBJ2-2; tentative D call: TRBD1 (6 bases). Germline V CDR1 and CDR2: SEHNR, FQNEAQ (reference sequence). The V end lost 5 bases, the J end lost 1 base, and 8 bases lay between the germline ends. CDR3 length: 14 amino acids. CDR3 nucleotide sequence: TGTGCCAGCAGCGGGACAAAGAACACCGGGGAGCTGTTTTTT. Its protein is CASSGTKNTGELFF.

The genes are TRBV6-8 and TRBJ2-5; tentatively, D is TRBD2 (5 bases). The V gene's germline CDR1 is MNHGY and CDR2 SAAAGT. CDR3 length equals 16 residues. Trimming cost V 6 bases and J 0 bases, with 17 bases left between them. The CDR3 nucleotides read TGTGCCAGCAGACAGCGGAGAGGGATTTACCAAGAGACCCAGTACTTC. This sequence encodes CASRQRRGIYQETQYF.